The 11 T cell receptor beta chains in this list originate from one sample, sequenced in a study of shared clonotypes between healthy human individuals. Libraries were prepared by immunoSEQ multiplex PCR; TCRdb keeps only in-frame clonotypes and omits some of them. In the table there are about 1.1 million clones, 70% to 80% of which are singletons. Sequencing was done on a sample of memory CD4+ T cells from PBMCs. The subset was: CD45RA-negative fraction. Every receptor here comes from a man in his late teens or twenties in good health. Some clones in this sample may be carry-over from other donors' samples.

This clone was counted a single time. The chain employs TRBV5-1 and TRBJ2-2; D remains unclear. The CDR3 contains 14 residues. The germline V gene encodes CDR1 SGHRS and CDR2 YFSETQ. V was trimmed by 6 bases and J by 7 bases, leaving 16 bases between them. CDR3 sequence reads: CASTPAEVGGELFF. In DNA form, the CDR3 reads TGCGCCAGCACCCCTGCTGAGGTCGGCGGGGAGCTGTTTTTT.

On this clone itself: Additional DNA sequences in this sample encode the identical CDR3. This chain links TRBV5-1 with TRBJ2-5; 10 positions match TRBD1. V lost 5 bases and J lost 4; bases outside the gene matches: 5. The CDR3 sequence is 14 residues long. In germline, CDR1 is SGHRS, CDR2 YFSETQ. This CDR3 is CASSYGQGGETQYF. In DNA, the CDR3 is TGCGCCAGCAGTTACGGACAGGGGGGAGAGACCCAGTACTTC.

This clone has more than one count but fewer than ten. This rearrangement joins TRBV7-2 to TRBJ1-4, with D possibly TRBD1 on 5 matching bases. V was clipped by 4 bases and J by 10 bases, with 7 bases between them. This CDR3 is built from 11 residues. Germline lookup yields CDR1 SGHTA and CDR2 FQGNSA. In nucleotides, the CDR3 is TGTGCCAGCAGCTATAGGGGAAAACTGTTTTTT. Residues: CASSYRGKLFF.

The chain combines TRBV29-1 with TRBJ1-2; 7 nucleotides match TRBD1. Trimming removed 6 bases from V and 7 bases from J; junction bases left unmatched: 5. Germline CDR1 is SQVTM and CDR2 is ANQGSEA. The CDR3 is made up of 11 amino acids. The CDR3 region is CSVEGAVGYTF. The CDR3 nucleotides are TGCAGCGTGGAGGGGGCCGTTGGCTACACCTTC.

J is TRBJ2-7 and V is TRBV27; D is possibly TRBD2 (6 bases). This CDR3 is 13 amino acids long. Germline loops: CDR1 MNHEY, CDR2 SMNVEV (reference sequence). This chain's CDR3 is CLARAMGGYEQYF. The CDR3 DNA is TGTCTCGCCCGGGCTATGGGGGGCTACGAGCAGTACTTC.

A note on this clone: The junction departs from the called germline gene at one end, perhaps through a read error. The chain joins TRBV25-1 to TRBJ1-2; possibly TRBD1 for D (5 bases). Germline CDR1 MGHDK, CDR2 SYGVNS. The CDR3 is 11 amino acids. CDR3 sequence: CASSELGRLHF. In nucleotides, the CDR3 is TGTGCCAGCAGTGAATTGGGGCGTCTCCACTTC.

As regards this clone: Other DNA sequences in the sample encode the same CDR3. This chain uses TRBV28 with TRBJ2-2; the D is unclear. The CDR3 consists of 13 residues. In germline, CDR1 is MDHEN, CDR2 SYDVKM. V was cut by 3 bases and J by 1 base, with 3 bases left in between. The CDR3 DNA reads TGTGCCAGCAGTTTTTTGAACACCGGGGAGCTGTTTTTT. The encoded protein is CASSFLNTGELFF. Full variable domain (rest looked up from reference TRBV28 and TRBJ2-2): DVKVTQSSRYLVKRTGEKVFLECVQDMDHENMFWYRQDPGLGLRLIYFSYDVKMKEKGDIPEGYSVSREKKERFSLILESASTNQTSMYLCASSFLNTGELFFGEGSRLTVL.

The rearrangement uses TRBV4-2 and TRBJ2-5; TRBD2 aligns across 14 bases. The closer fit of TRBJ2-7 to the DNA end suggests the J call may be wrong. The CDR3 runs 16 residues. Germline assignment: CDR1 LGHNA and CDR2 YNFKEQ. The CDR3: CASSPPGLAGVSEQYF. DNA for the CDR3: TGTGCCAGCAGCCCTCCGGGACTAGCGGGAGTATCCGAGCAGTACTTC.

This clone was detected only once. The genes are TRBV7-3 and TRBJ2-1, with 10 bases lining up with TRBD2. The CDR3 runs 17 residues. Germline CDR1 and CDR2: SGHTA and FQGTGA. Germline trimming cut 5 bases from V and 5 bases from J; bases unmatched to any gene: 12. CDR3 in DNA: TGTGCCAGCAGCGGCCAGGGAGTAGGACTAGCGGACAATGAGCAGTTCTTC. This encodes CASSGQGVGLADNEQFF.

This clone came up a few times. CDR3 loop: CASGTSHNNEQFF. The CDR3 region has the DNA TGTGCCTCGGGGACTAGTCATAACAATGAGCAGTTCTTC. The V gene is TRBV10-3, the J gene TRBJ2-1, with 8 bases fitting TRBD2. The CDR3 runs 13 residues. V was clipped by 11 bases and J by 5 bases; unmatched bases: 8. Germline V gene data show CDR1 as ENHRY and CDR2 as SYGVKD.

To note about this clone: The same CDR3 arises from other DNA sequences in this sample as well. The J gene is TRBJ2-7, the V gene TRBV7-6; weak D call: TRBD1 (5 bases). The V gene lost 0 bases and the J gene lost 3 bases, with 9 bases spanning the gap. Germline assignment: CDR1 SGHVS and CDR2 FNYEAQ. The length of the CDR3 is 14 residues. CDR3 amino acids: CASSLAGQGYEQYF. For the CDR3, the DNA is TGTGCCAGCAGCTTAGCGGGGCAGGGCTACGAGCAGTACTTC.